The rows below give T cell receptor beta chains drawn from one sample of a study of long-term antiretroviral therapy in people with HIV. Libraries were prepared by immunoSEQ multiplex PCR; TCRdb keeps only in-frame clonotypes and omits some of them. The repertoire holds about 6,700 clones, with roughly 70% as singletons. The sequencing here drew on unsorted PBMCs, taken 0.1 years before starting antiretroviral therapy. The origin of the receptors is a man aged 18 to 29 with HIV. The CDR3 runs from the conserved cysteine through the conserved F or W. Each record gives: J gene, CDR3 length, D gene, V gene, clone size, CDR3 DNA, CDR3 protein. The D gene is left open where the match is weak. Clone size is not always given. Where it is, it says once, few, many or a class for expanded clones.

j_gene: TRBJ2-3
len: 15
d_gene: -
v_gene: TRBV11-2
abundance: once
CDR3nt: TGTGCCAGCAGCTTTTTGCCAGCCAGCACAGATACGCAGTATTTT
CDR3aa: CASSFLPASTDTQYF

j_gene: TRBJ2-3
len: 15
d_gene: -
v_gene: TRBV11-3
abundance: -
CDR3nt: TGTGCCAGCAGCGCCGGGACGGGTCAGACAGATACGCAGTATTTT
CDR3aa: CASSAGTGQTDTQYF

j_gene: TRBJ2-6
len: 17
d_gene: TRBD1
v_gene: TRBV7-2
abundance: -
CDR3nt: TGTGCCAGCAGCTCCAGGGGGCTATACTCTGGGGCCAACGTCCTGACTTTC
CDR3aa: CASSSRGLYSGANVLTF

j_gene: TRBJ2-5
len: 13
d_gene: -
v_gene: TRBV6-1
abundance: -
CDR3nt: TGTGCCAGCAGTGAAAAGGGGCGGGAGACCCAGTACTTC
CDR3aa: CASSEKGRETQYF

j_gene: TRBJ2-4
len: 12
d_gene: -
v_gene: TRBV29-1
abundance: -
CDR3nt: TGCAGCGCAACGGCCAGGGGAAACATTCAGTACTTC
CDR3aa: CSATARGNIQYF

j_gene: TRBJ1-1
len: 12
d_gene: -
v_gene: TRBV29-1
abundance: -
CDR3nt: TGCAGCGTTCTACCGGGGAACACTGAAGCTTTCTTT
CDR3aa: CSVLPGNTEAFF

j_gene: TRBJ2-5
len: 15
d_gene: -
v_gene: TRBV10-3
abundance: -
CDR3nt: TGTGCCATCAGTGTTGGCCGGGGTACCCTGGAGACCCAGTACTTC
CDR3aa: CAISVGRGTLETQYF

j_gene: TRBJ2-1
len: 15
d_gene: -
v_gene: TRBV7-8
abundance: -
CDR3nt: TGTGCCAGCAGCTTAAAGTCAGGGACCTACAATGAGCAGTTCTTC
CDR3aa: CASSLKSGTYNEQFF

j_gene: TRBJ1-4
len: 16
d_gene: TRBD1
v_gene: TRBV5-1
abundance: once
CDR3nt: TGCGCCAGCACGCCCGGGACAGCCTTATGGGATGAAGAACTGTTTTTT
CDR3aa: CASTPGTALWDEELFF

j_gene: TRBJ1-2
len: 12
d_gene: -
v_gene: TRBV7-2
abundance: -
CDR3nt: TGTGCCAGCAGCATTCGGGAAGCGAGCTACACCTTC
CDR3aa: CASSIREASYTF

j_gene: TRBJ2-2
len: 17
d_gene: -
v_gene: TRBV4-2
abundance: -
CDR3nt: TGTGCCAGCAGCCAAGATGGTGAGACGGTGAACACCGGGGAGCTGTTTTTT
CDR3aa: CASSQDGETVNTGELFF

j_gene: TRBJ1-2
len: 15
d_gene: TRBD1
v_gene: TRBV4-2
abundance: -
CDR3nt: TGTGCCAGCAGCCAAAAGACAGGGTCCGAGTATGGCTACACCTTC
CDR3aa: CASSQKTGSEYGYTF

j_gene: TRBJ2-2
len: 15
d_gene: -
v_gene: TRBV6-4
abundance: -
CDR3nt: TGTGCCAGCAGTGTTTCAGGGGCGAACACCGGGGAGCTGTTTTTT
CDR3aa: CASSVSGANTGELFF

j_gene: TRBJ2-3
len: 16
d_gene: TRBD1
v_gene: TRBV5-5
abundance: -
CDR3nt: TGTGCCAGCAGCCTAGACAGGGGATGGCGCGTAGATACGCAGTATTTT
CDR3aa: CASSLDRGWRVDTQYF

j_gene: TRBJ2-3
len: 13
d_gene: -
v_gene: TRBV7-6
abundance: -
CDR3nt: TGTGCCAGCAGCTCGCGCGGTCCAGATACGCAGTATTTT
CDR3aa: CASSSRGPDTQYF

j_gene: TRBJ2-3
len: 14
d_gene: TRBD2
v_gene: TRBV12-5
abundance: -
CDR3nt: TGTGCTAGTGGTCTTAGCGGGGGCACAGATACGCAGTATTTT
CDR3aa: CASGLSGGTDTQYF

j_gene: TRBJ2-2
len: 13
d_gene: -
v_gene: TRBV7-9
abundance: -
CDR3nt: TGTGCCAGCAGCTTGTGGGTCACGGGGGAGCTGTTTTTT
CDR3aa: CASSLWVTGELFF

j_gene: TRBJ1-4
len: 15
d_gene: TRBD1
v_gene: TRBV7-3
abundance: -
CDR3nt: TGTGCCAGCAGCCAGCAAGGGGGCGAAAATGAAAAACTGTTTTTT
CDR3aa: CASSQQGGENEKLFF

j_gene: TRBJ1-1
len: 13
d_gene: -
v_gene: TRBV5-6
abundance: -
CDR3nt: TGTGCCAGCAGTAGTAGCAAGAACACTGAAGCTTTCTTT
CDR3aa: CASSSSKNTEAFF

j_gene: TRBJ1-1
len: 16
d_gene: -
v_gene: TRBV19
abundance: -
CDR3nt: TGTGCCAGTAGTCCCCGGGGGGGATCCATGAACACTGAAGCTTTCTTT
CDR3aa: CASSPRGGSMNTEAFF

j_gene: TRBJ2-7
len: 14
d_gene: -
v_gene: TRBV2
abundance: -
CDR3nt: TGTGCCAGCACCCCAGGACGGGCGAGCGACGAGCAGTACTTC
CDR3aa: CASTPGRASDEQYF

j_gene: TRBJ2-1
len: 15
d_gene: TRBD1
v_gene: TRBV7-8
abundance: -
CDR3nt: TGTGCCAGCAGCCGAACAGGGGGTATTTCCAATGAGCAGTTCTTC
CDR3aa: CASSRTGGISNEQFF

j_gene: TRBJ2-2
len: 13
d_gene: TRBD1
v_gene: TRBV6-5
abundance: -
CDR3nt: TGTGCCAGCAACAGGGGCGGGTCCGGGGAGCTGTTTTTT
CDR3aa: CASNRGGSGELFF

j_gene: TRBJ2-7
len: 16
d_gene: -
v_gene: TRBV7-3
abundance: -
CDR3nt: TGTGCCAGCAGCTTATACTATGAGGGGGACGGGTACGAGCAGTACTTC
CDR3aa: CASSLYYEGDGYEQYF

j_gene: TRBJ2-5
len: 13
d_gene: -
v_gene: TRBV2
abundance: -
CDR3nt: TGTGCCAGCAGTGATGGGGGGGCGAAGACCCAGTACTTC
CDR3aa: CASSDGGAKTQYF

j_gene: TRBJ1-6
len: 14
d_gene: -
v_gene: TRBV7-9
abundance: few
CDR3nt: TGTGCCAGCAGCCTATGGGGGACTGATTCACCCCTCCACTTT
CDR3aa: CASSLWGTDSPLHF

j_gene: TRBJ1-1
len: 12
d_gene: -
v_gene: TRBV28
abundance: once
CDR3nt: TGTGCCAGCAGTTTTGGGGAGAGCGAAGCTTTCTTT
CDR3aa: CASSFGESEAFF

j_gene: TRBJ1-4
len: 16
d_gene: -
v_gene: TRBV7-6
abundance: -
CDR3nt: TGTGCCAGCAGCTCGCCAGAACAGGGCTTATTTGAAAAACTGTTTTTT
CDR3aa: CASSSPEQGLFEKLFF

j_gene: TRBJ2-3
len: 17
d_gene: TRBD2
v_gene: TRBV5-6
abundance: -
CDR3nt: TGTGCCAGCGGAACCTTTAGCGGGGGATATAGCACAGATACGCAGTATTTT
CDR3aa: CASGTFSGGYSTDTQYF

j_gene: TRBJ2-3
len: 15
d_gene: -
v_gene: TRBV27
abundance: -
CDR3nt: TGTGCCAGCAGTTTATCGGGTAGTAGGGCAGATACGCAGTATTTT
CDR3aa: CASSLSGSRADTQYF

j_gene: TRBJ2-7
len: 15
d_gene: -
v_gene: TRBV5-1
abundance: -
CDR3nt: TGCGCCAGCAGCTTGGCCGGTCGACGGTACTACGAGCAGTACTTC
CDR3aa: CASSLAGRRYYEQYF

j_gene: TRBJ2-5
len: 13
d_gene: -
v_gene: TRBV7-3
abundance: -
CDR3nt: TGTGCCAGCAGCTTAATGGCGCAGGAGACCCAGTACTTC
CDR3aa: CASSLMAQETQYF

j_gene: TRBJ2-7
len: 13
d_gene: -
v_gene: TRBV6-6
abundance: few
CDR3nt: TGTGCCAGCAGTTCGCAGGACAGCTACGAGCAGTACTTC
CDR3aa: CASSSQDSYEQYF

j_gene: TRBJ1-1
len: 14
d_gene: TRBD1
v_gene: TRBV27
abundance: -
CDR3nt: TGTGCCAGCAGTCACGACAGGGGTTTGCCTGAAGCTTTCTTT
CDR3aa: CASSHDRGLPEAFF

j_gene: TRBJ1-1
len: 13
d_gene: -
v_gene: TRBV6-5
abundance: -
CDR3nt: TGTGCCAGCAGTTACTCTTCTAGCACTGAAGCTTTCTTT
CDR3aa: CASSYSSSTEAFF

j_gene: TRBJ1-5
len: 17
d_gene: -
v_gene: TRBV5-8
abundance: once
CDR3nt: TGTGCCAGCAGCTTGCCCACAGGGTTAGGAGGAGATCAGCCCCAGCATTTT
CDR3aa: CASSLPTGLGGDQPQHF

j_gene: TRBJ2-5
len: 15
d_gene: -
v_gene: TRBV7-8
abundance: -
CDR3nt: TGTGCCAGCAGCTTACCCCCCCCGATTGAAGAGACCCAGTACTTC
CDR3aa: CASSLPPPIEETQYF

j_gene: TRBJ2-3
len: 13
d_gene: TRBD1
v_gene: TRBV30
abundance: -
CDR3nt: TGTGCCTGGGGACAGGGTGGTAGAGATACGCAGTATTTT
CDR3aa: CAWGQGGRDTQYF

j_gene: TRBJ1-1
len: 12
d_gene: -
v_gene: TRBV7-9
abundance: -
CDR3nt: TGTGCCATCCGAACCGAGAACACTGAAGCTTTCTTT
CDR3aa: CAIRTENTEAFF

j_gene: TRBJ2-3
len: 15
d_gene: -
v_gene: TRBV6-5
abundance: once
CDR3nt: TGTGCCAGCAGTTATGAGGCAGGGGGGGCAGATACGCAGTATTTT
CDR3aa: CASSYEAGGADTQYF

j_gene: TRBJ1-2
len: 13
d_gene: -
v_gene: TRBV27
abundance: -
CDR3nt: TGTGCCAGCAGTTTAAGGGGGTTCGATGGCTACACCTTC
CDR3aa: CASSLRGFDGYTF

j_gene: TRBJ1-2
len: 12
d_gene: -
v_gene: TRBV4-1
abundance: once
CDR3nt: TGCGCCAGCAGCCAAGGTAACTATGGCTACACCTTC
CDR3aa: CASSQGNYGYTF

j_gene: TRBJ2-2
len: 15
d_gene: TRBD1
v_gene: TRBV6-5
abundance: once
CDR3nt: TGTGCCAGCAGAATCGGGACAGGGTGGACCGGGGAGCTGTTTTTT
CDR3aa: CASRIGTGWTGELFF

j_gene: TRBJ2-5
len: 13
d_gene: -
v_gene: TRBV14
abundance: -
CDR3nt: TGTGCCAGCAGCCTAAGCATCCCGGGGGCCCAGTACTTC
CDR3aa: CASSLSIPGAQYF

j_gene: TRBJ2-1
len: 14
d_gene: TRBD2
v_gene: TRBV6-5
abundance: few
CDR3nt: TGTGCCAGCAGTTTGTACGGGGGGGACAATGAGCAGTTCTTC
CDR3aa: CASSLYGGDNEQFF

j_gene: TRBJ1-2
len: 13
d_gene: -
v_gene: TRBV30
abundance: -
CDR3nt: TGTGCCTGGACAGAGGGGGTCGGGTATGGCTACACCTTC
CDR3aa: CAWTEGVGYGYTF

j_gene: TRBJ2-5
len: 15
d_gene: TRBD2
v_gene: TRBV5-1
abundance: -
CDR3nt: TGCGCCAGCAGCAACCCACTAGCGTCCCAAGAGACCCAGTACTTC
CDR3aa: CASSNPLASQETQYF

j_gene: TRBJ1-6
len: 14
d_gene: -
v_gene: TRBV25-1
abundance: few
CDR3nt: TGTGCCAGCAGTCAGGAGAGGAATAATTCACCCCTCCACTTT
CDR3aa: CASSQERNNSPLHF

j_gene: TRBJ2-3
len: 15
d_gene: TRBD2
v_gene: TRBV5-4
abundance: once
CDR3nt: TGTGCCAGCAGCTTAGCGGGGGGGACCACAGATACGCAGTATTTT
CDR3aa: CASSLAGGTTDTQYF

j_gene: TRBJ2-5
len: 14
d_gene: -
v_gene: TRBV25-1
abundance: -
CDR3nt: TGTGCCAGCAGTGACTCCGGACTGGAAGAGACCCAGTACTTC
CDR3aa: CASSDSGLEETQYF

j_gene: TRBJ1-1
len: 14
d_gene: -
v_gene: TRBV7-3
abundance: -
CDR3nt: TGTGCCAGCAGCTTAACCGGGGGGGACACTGAAGCTTTCTTT
CDR3aa: CASSLTGGDTEAFF

j_gene: TRBJ1-1
len: 16
d_gene: -
v_gene: TRBV4-1
abundance: -
CDR3nt: TGCGCCAGCAGCCAAGGTAGTCTCGGAGACCTAGGTGCATCTTTCTTT
CDR3aa: CASSQGSLGDLGASFF

j_gene: TRBJ2-2
len: 14
d_gene: TRBD2
v_gene: TRBV28
abundance: once
CDR3nt: TGTGCCAGCAGTTCGCGGGGGGACACCGGGGAGCTGTTTTTT
CDR3aa: CASSSRGDTGELFF

j_gene: TRBJ2-3
len: 15
d_gene: TRBD2
v_gene: TRBV15
abundance: -
CDR3nt: TGTGCCACCAGCAGAGAGCGGGGGGGCACAGATACGCAGTATTTT
CDR3aa: CATSRERGGTDTQYF

j_gene: TRBJ2-3
len: 13
d_gene: -
v_gene: TRBV2
abundance: -
CDR3nt: TGTGCCAGCAGTGATGGGTCCACAGATACGCAGTATTTT
CDR3aa: CASSDGSTDTQYF